The clone carrying this TCR beta chain has only a few counts. Its antigen is as yet unknown. Quantitative 5'-RACE with molecular barcodes produced the TCR beta libraries. From the 5' RACE reads, TCRdb called clonotypes with MiXCR, one entry per CDR3 protein. The repertoire includes some 29,000 distinct CDR3 sequences, roughly 6.8% of them detected once, and over 9.5% sits in the top ten. These data belong to a study of CD8 T cells in ankylosing spondylitis. General study points: The authors reported significant enrichment of disease-linked clones in matched ankylosing spondylitis synovial fluid. Existing reports had already noted some motif variants in reactive arthritis synovial fluid and blood. It appeared that ankylosing spondylitis blood was characterized by a TCR beta motif of 8 or 9 highly homologous variants.

With 0 bases clipped from V and 3 bases from J, the junction kept 6 bases outside the gene matches. This CDR3 region has 15 residues. Germline lookup yields CDR1 DFQATT and CDR2 SNEGSKA (reference sequence). This clonotype originated in a male donor with ankylosing spondylitis or in good health (not recorded which). V is TRBV20-1 and J is TRBJ2-5; 8 bases agree with TRBD1. The material sequenced was blood, either unsorted or a sorted T cell fraction (not recorded which). For the CDR3, the DNA is TGCAGTGCTAGAGAGCCAGGACAGGGCAAAGAGACCCAGTACTTC. Translation gives CSAREPGQGKETQYF.